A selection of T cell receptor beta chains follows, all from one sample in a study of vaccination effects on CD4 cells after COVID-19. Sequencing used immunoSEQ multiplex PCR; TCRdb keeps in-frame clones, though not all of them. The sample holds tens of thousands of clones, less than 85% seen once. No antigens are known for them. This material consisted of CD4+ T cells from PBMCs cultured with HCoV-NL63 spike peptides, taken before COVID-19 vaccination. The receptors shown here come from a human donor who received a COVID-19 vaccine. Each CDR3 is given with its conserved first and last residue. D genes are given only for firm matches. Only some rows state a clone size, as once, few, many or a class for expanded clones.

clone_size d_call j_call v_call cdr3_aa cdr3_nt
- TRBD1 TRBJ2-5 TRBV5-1 CASSRDRGRGETQYF TGCGCCAGCAGCCGGGACAGGGGGCGCGGGGAGACCCAGTACTTC
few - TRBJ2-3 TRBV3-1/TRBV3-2 CASSQVNYAVADTQYF TGTGCCAGCAGCCAAGTGAATTACGCGGTCGCAGATACGCAGTATTTT
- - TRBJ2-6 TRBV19 CASSIPGANVLTF TGTGCCAGTAGTATTCCTGGGGCCAACGTCCTGACTTTC
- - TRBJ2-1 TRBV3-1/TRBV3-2 CASSQEKLAGANNEQFF TGTGCCAGCAGCCAAGAAAAGCTCGCGGGGGCAAACAATGAGCAGTTCTTC
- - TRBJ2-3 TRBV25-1 CASTKESTDTQYF TGTGCCAGCACCAAGGAAAGCACAGATACGCAGTATTTT
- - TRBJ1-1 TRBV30 CAWRVQGRSEAFF TGTGCCTGGAGGGTGCAAGGGAGATCTGAAGCTTTCTTT
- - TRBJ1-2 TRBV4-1 CASSQDRAGPGGYTF TGCGCCAGCAGCCAAGATAGGGCCGGGCCGGGCGGCTACACCTTC
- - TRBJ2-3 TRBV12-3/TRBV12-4 CASSSTDTQYF TGTGCCAGCAGTTCGACAGATACGCAGTATTTT
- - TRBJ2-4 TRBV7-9 CASSRQGVSKNIQYF TGTGCCAGCAGCCGCCAGGGCGTATCCAAAAACATTCAGTACTTC
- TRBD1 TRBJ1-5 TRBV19 CASNSPMWDRGTSNQPQHF TGTGCCAGTAACAGCCCAATGTGGGACAGGGGGACGTCGAATCAGCCCCAGCATTTT
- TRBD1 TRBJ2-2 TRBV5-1 CASSLGQGRSFGELFF TGCGCCAGCAGCCTAGGACAGGGGAGAAGTTTTGGGGAGCTGTTTTTT
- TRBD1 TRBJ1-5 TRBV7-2 CASSPRTGGQPQHF TGTGCCAGCAGCCCGCGGACAGGGGGTCAGCCCCAGCATTTT
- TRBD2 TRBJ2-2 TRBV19 CASSKGSGGANTGELFF TGTGCCAGTAGTAAGGGTAGCGGGGGGGCGAACACCGGGGAGCTGTTTTTT
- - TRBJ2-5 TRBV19 CASSGPMLFETQYF TGTGCCAGTAGTGGGCCCATGCTTTTCGAGACCCAGTACTTC
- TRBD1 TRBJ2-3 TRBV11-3 CASSTGQGLADTQYF TGTGCCAGCAGCACGGGACAGGGCCTCGCAGATACGCAGTATTTT
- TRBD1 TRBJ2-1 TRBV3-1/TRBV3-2 CASSRQNRGRHNEQFF TGTGCCAGCAGTCGCCAGAATAGGGGGCGCCACAATGAGCAGTTCTTC
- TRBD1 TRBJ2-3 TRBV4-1 CASSQFDRGGGTDTQYF TGCGCCAGCAGCCAATTCGACAGGGGAGGAGGGACAGATACGCAGTATTTT
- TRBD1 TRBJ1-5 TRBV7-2 CASSQGQVPYSNQPQHF TGTGCCAGCAGCCAGGGACAGGTCCCCTATAGCAATCAGCCCCAGCATTTT
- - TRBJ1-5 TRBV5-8 CASSPPLRSNQPQHF TGTGCCAGCAGCCCCCCTTTGAGGAGCAATCAGCCCCAGCATTTT
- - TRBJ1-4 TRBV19 CASSIRTTLASGEKLFF TGTGCCAGTAGTATAAGGACAACCCTAGCAAGCGGTGAAAAACTGTTTTTT
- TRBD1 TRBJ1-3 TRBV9 CASSVVGQGGTIYF TGTGCCAGCAGCGTAGTAGGGCAGGGGGGCACCATATATTTT
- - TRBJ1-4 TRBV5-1 CASSITGFGEKLFF TGCGCCAGCAGCATAACAGGGTTCGGTGAAAAACTGTTTTTT
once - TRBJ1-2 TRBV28 CASSLGQGGYTF TGTGCCAGCAGTTTGGGGCAGGGCGGCTACACCTTC